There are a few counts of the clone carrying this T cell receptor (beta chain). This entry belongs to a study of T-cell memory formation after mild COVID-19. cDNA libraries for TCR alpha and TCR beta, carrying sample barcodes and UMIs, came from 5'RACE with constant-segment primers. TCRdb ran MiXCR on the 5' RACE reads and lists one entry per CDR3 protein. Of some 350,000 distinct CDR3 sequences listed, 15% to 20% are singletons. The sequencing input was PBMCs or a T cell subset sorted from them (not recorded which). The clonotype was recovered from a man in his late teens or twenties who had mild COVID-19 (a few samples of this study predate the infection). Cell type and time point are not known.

DNA of the CDR3: TGCGCCAGCAGCCAAGAAGATGTTGGCAATCAGCCCCAGCATTTT. Its protein product is CASSQEDVGNQPQHF. V gene TRBV4-1 combines with J gene TRBJ1-5; D is undetermined. From germline, CDR1 is MGHRA and CDR2 YSYEKL. The length of the CDR3 is 15 residues. V lost 0 bases, J lost 2 bases, and 8 bases lay in between.